This T cell receptor (beta chain) was identified in a study of blood T cell repertoires in COVID-19. Whole-study context: PBMCs, B-cell-depleted T cells, or T cells provided the cDNA or gDNA that made up the material.

Profiled with immunoSEQ multiplex PCR; TCRdb holds only in-frame clones, not every one. The sample has tens of thousands of clones, 76% seen once. The trim removed 6 bases at V and 7 bases at J, leaving 11 bases unmatched. This CDR3 is 16 amino acids long. Per germline, CDR1 MDHEN and CDR2 SYDVKM. This clone has just one count. This sequence originates from a man aged 65-85 years with acute or convalescent COVID-19. This chain links TRBV28 with TRBJ1-6; 8 positions match TRBD1. The sequenced sample consisted of peripheral blood. The CDR3: CASSAHRGSNNSPLHF. The CDR3 coding sequence is TGTGCCAGCAGCGCTCACAGGGGGTCCAACAATTCACCCCTCCACTTT. Looking up the rest from reference TRBV28 and TRBJ1-6 gives the full variable domain: DVKVTQSSRYLVKRTGEKVFLECVQDMDHENMFWYRQDPGLGLRLIYFSYDVKMKEKGDIPEGYSVSREKKERFSLILESASTNQTSMYLCASSAHRGSNNSPLHFGNGTRLTVT.